The TCR beta chain described here comes from a study of blood T cells in healthy people across ages. Caucasian, healthy and from Russia, the donors were aged between about 6 and 90. For the second PCR, which ran for about 7 to 11 cycles, a sample-barcoded 5' primer and a J-beta primer mix were used. Each of the cDNA molecules was tagged by a template-switch adaptor with 12 random nucleotides. TCRdb reanalysed the 5' RACE reads using MiXCR and keeps one entry per CDR3 protein. The table lists more than 800,000 distinct CDR3 sequences, around 30% of them singletons. This clonotype showed up just a few times. The CDR3 contains 15 residues. V was clipped by 7 bases and J by 4 bases, with 17 bases between them.

The chain recombines TRBV12-3 or TRBV12-4 with TRBJ1-3, with D possibly TRBD1 on 5 matching bases. The TCR was taken from a woman aged 80 or over in good health. The sequenced sample was blood. The CDR3 DNA sequence: TGTGCCAGCATCAAAGGGGTAATGAGGGGAAACACCATATATTTT. Its protein product is CASIKGVMRGNTIYF.